This T cell receptor beta chain was identified in a study of blood T cells in healthy people across ages. Germline V gives CDR1 MNHEY, CDR2 SVGAGI. J was trimmed by 1 base and V by 2 bases; bases with no gene match: 10. The CDR3 runs to 18 residues. The use of a sample-barcoded 5' primer and a J-beta primer mix characterized a second PCR of about 7 to 12 cycles. MiXCR was run by TCRdb on the 5' RACE reads, yielding one entry per CDR3 protein. The sample has roughly 680,000 distinct CDR3 sequences; roughly 50% are singletons. This chain links TRBV6-5 with TRBJ2-4, with 8 bases aligning to TRBD2. The specimen sequenced was blood. The source of this sequence is a woman aged 55-70 years in good health. The CDR3 DNA is TGTGCCAGCAGTTACAGGGAAGGTGGCGGGAGGGCCAAAAACATTCAGTACTTC. Encoded protein: CASSYREGGGRAKNIQYF.